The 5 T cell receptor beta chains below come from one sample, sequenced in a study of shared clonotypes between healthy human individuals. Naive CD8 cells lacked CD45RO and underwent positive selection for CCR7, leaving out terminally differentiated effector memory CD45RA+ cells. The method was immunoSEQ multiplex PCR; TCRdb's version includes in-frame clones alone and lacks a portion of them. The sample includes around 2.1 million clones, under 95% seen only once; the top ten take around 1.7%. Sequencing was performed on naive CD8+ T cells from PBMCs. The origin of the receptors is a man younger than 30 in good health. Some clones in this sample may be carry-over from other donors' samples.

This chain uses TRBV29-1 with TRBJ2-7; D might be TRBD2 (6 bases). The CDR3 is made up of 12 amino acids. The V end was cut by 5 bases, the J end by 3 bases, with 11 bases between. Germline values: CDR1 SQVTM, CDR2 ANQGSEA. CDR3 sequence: CSVRGLDYEQYF. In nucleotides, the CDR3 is TGCAGCGTTCGGGGACTGGACTACGAGCAGTACTTC.

As DNA, the CDR3 is TGTGCCAGCAGCTTCGGGGGGCTTAGCAATCAGCCCCAGCATTTT. Protein: CASSFGGLSNQPQHF. V gene TRBV11-2 combines with J gene TRBJ1-5; a weak D match, TRBD1 (6 bases). The CDR3 totals 15 residues. V was shortened by 3 bases and J by 0 bases, with 9 bases between the two germline ends. CDR1 is SGHAT and CDR2 is FQNNGV in the germline V gene.

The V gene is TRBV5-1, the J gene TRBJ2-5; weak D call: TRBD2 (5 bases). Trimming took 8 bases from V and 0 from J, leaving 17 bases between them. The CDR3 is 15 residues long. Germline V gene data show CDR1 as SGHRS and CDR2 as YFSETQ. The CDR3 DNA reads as TGCGCCAGTATACATGGCGAGCGGAACCAAGAGACCCAGTACTTC. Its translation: CASIHGERNQETQYF.

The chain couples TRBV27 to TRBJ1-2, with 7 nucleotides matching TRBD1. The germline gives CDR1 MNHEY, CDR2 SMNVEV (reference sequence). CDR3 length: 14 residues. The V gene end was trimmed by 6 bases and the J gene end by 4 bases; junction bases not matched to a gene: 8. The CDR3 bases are TGTGCCAGCAGCCCCGGGACAGCGAGCTATGGCTACACCTTC. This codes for CASSPGTASYGYTF.

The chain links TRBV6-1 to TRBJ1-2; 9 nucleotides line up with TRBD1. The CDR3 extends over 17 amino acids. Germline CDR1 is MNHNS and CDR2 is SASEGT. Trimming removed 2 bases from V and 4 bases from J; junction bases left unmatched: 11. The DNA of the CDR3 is TGTGCCAGCAGTGAAAACTTGGGCACAGGGGGCGTCTATGGCTACACCTTC. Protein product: CASSENLGTGGVYGYTF.